The 19 T cell receptor beta chains presented below share a single source sample, sequenced in a study of cytomegalovirus exposure and HLA in healthy donors. PCR primers comprised 60 Vbeta and 13 Jbeta primers. The table came from immunoSEQ multiplex PCR; TCRdb's copy has only in-frame clones and leaves some out. The table has 150,000 to 200,000 clones, roughly 80% seen once. The source material was PBMCs. The receptors come from a young man in good health and CMV-seropositive.

This clone was counted only a few times. The genes are TRBV4-1 and TRBJ2-2; 9 bases map to TRBD2. Germline V CDR1 and CDR2: MGHRA, YSYEKL. V dropped 7 bases and J dropped 3; count of bases not matched to a gene: 18. This CDR3 is 19 amino acids long. The CDR3 here is CASILGVGSGRPDTGELFF. The CDR3 DNA follows: TGCGCCAGCATTCTTGGGGTCGGGAGCGGGAGGCCCGACACCGGGGAGCTGTTTTTT.

The genes are TRBV7-2 and TRBJ1-2; TRBD1 matches at 9 bases. From germline, CDR1 is SGHTA and CDR2 FQGNSA. The length of the CDR3 is 15 residues. V gave up 4 bases and J gave up 4 bases; unmatched junction bases: 7. The CDR3 bases are TGTGCCAGCAGCTCACAGGGGGCGCCGGGCTATGGCTACACCTTC. This encodes CASSSQGAPGYGYTF. Using reference TRBV7-2 and TRBJ1-2 for the parts outside the CDR3, the full variable domain is GAGVSQSPSNKVTEKGKDVELRCDPISGHTALYWYRQSLGQGLEFLIYFQGNSAPDKSGLPSDRFSAERTGGSVSTLTIQRTQQEDSAVYLCASSSQGAPGYGYTFGSGTRLTVV.

This clone appeared a few times. The chain uses TRBV28 and TRBJ2-2; tentative D call: TRBD1 (6 bases). This CDR3 comprises 14 residues. V shed 6 bases and J shed 6 bases, with 14 bases lying between them. Germline CDR1 reads MDHEN; CDR2 reads SYDVKM. Written as DNA, the CDR3 is TGTGCCAGCAGGACCCCAGGGGACCCCGGGGAGCTGTTTTTT. The encoded protein is CASRTPGDPGELFF.

The sample holds a few counts of this clone. The chain carries TRBV27 and TRBJ1-1; TRBD1 might be the D (5 bases). The CDR3 has 15 amino acids. Trimming pared 6 bases from V and 1 base from J, leaving 15 bases between. Per germline, CDR1 MNHEY and CDR2 SMNVEV (reference sequence). Here the CDR3 reads CASRSVGQGNTEAFF. In nucleotides, the CDR3 is TGTGCCAGCAGATCCGTCGGCCAGGGGAACACTGAAGCTTTCTTT.

This clone was detected once. The V call is TRBV28, the J call TRBJ2-6, with TRBD2 matching over 7 bases. The germline CDR1 and CDR2 sequences are MDHEN and SYDVKM. The CDR3 consists of 18 residues. Losses at the gene ends were 2 bases for V and 2 bases for J; bases not matched to a gene: 9. The CDR3 sequence: CASSLHSGGGAGANVLTF. CDR3 nucleotides: TGTGCCAGCAGTTTACATTCTGGGGGGGGTGCTGGGGCCAACGTCCTGACTTTC. The whole variable domain, filled in from reference TRBV28 and TRBJ2-6, reads DVKVTQSSRYLVKRTGEKVFLECVQDMDHENMFWYRQDPGLGLRLIYFSYDVKMKEKGDIPEGYSVSREKKERFSLILESASTNQTSMYLCASSLHSGGGAGANVLTFGAGSRLTVL.

J is TRBJ1-5 and V is TRBV19, with 8 bases identical to TRBD1. Germline-derived CDR1 and CDR2 are LNHDA and SQIVND (reference sequence). With 9 bases clipped from V and 1 base from J, the junction kept 2 bases outside the gene matches. The CDR3 covers 13 residues. The CDR3 DNA reads as TGTGCCAGCCACAGGGGGAGCAATCAGCCCCAGCATTTT. Encoded protein: CASHRGSNQPQHF.

This clone was observed once. The V and J genes are TRBV5-6 and TRBJ2-5; D is unresolved. Per the germline V gene, CDR1 is SGHDT and CDR2 is YYEEEE. V was clipped by 4 bases and J by 5 bases, with 18 bases between them. CDR3 length equals 15 residues. CDR3: CASSPYRVLEETQYF. CDR3 nucleotides: TGTGCCAGCAGCCCCTACCGGGTCCTAGAGGAGACCCAGTACTTC.

This clone appeared once. The genes are TRBV4-2 and TRBJ2-2; TRBD1 matches at 7 bases. The length of the CDR3 is 16 residues. In germline, CDR1 is LGHNA, CDR2 YNFKEQ. V lost 4 bases and J lost 5; bases outside the gene matches: 10. CDR3 coding DNA: TGTGCCAGCAGCCTAGGGGGCATACGTGGGACCGGGGAGCTGTTTTTT. This encodes CASSLGGIRGTGELFF.

This clone has just one count. V is TRBV10-2 and J is TRBJ2-2; D gene uncertain. This CDR3 contains 16 residues. Germline V gives CDR1 WSHSY, CDR2 SAAADI. V was cut by 10 bases and J by 0 bases, with 18 bases left in between. The CDR3 coding sequence is TGCGCCATCAGAATGGTGGGCCCTACGAACACCGGGGAGCTGTTTTTT. Translation: CAIRMVGPTNTGELFF.

The V gene is TRBV19, the J gene TRBJ1-1; no clear D. Germline CDR1 reads LNHDA; CDR2 reads SQIVND (reference sequence). With 5 bases removed from V and 6 bases from J, the gap between germline ends came to 19 bases. This CDR3 contains 15 residues. CDR3 residues: CASSWLASDWPEAFF. CDR3 DNA sequence: TGTGCCAGTAGTTGGTTAGCCTCCGACTGGCCTGAAGCTTTCTTT.

This rearrangement joins TRBV28 to TRBJ2-7, with TRBD2 matching over 10 bases. Germline CDR1 and CDR2: MDHEN and SYDVKM. CDR3 length: 21 residues. V was pared by 5 bases and J by 2 bases, with 24 bases of the junction left unmatched. CDR3 nucleotides: TGTGCCAGCAGTCCCCACCGACGAGGGCCGGCTAGCGGGAGTGTCCCCTACGAGCAGTACTTC. This codes for CASSPHRRGPASGSVPYEQYF.

V is TRBV18 and J is TRBJ2-3; no reliable D call. This CDR3 comprises 16 residues. With 3 bases removed from V and 1 base from J, the gap between germline ends came to 14 bases. CDR1 KGHSH and CDR2 LQKENI come from the germline V gene. In DNA, the CDR3 is TGTGCCAGCTCACCCCTGCTCCCCGAGGGCACAGATACGCAGTATTTT. It specifies CASSPLLPEGTDTQYF.

The gene calls are TRBV7-8 and TRBJ1-4, with D maybe TRBD1 (5 bases). The CDR3 consists of 12 residues. CDR1 is SGHVS and CDR2 is FQNEAQ in the germline V gene. Between the trimmed V and J ends, which lost 6 bases and 13 bases, there was a span of 15 bases. Here the CDR3 reads CASSFDAGGLFF. The CDR3 DNA sequence: TGTGCCAGCAGTTTCGACGCCGGGGGACTGTTTTTT. Full variable domain (remainder filled in from reference TRBV7-8 and TRBJ1-4): GAGVSQSPRYKVAKRGQDVALRCDPISGHVSLFWYQQALGQGPEFLTYFQNEAQLDKSGLPSDRFFAERPEGSVSTLKIQRTQQEDSAVYLCASSFDAGGLFFGSGTQLSVL.

The chain links TRBV5-1 to TRBJ2-5, with 8 positions matching TRBD2. Germline V gene sequence: CDR1 SGHRS, CDR2 YFSETQ. Trimming took 0 bases from V and 5 from J; bases not matched to a gene: 6. CDR3 length: 15 residues. The CDR3 nucleotides are TGCGCCAGCAGCTTGGCGGGAGGGCCGCGGGAGACCCAGTACTTC. This codes for CASSLAGGPRETQYF.

The chain is built from TRBV2 and TRBJ1-5; D might be TRBD1 (6 bases). There are 15 residues in the CDR3. Germline lookup yields CDR1 SNHLY and CDR2 FYNNEI. Trimming stripped 7 bases from V and 2 bases from J, with 15 bases between. This CDR3 reads CASNFRQEGNQPQHF. The CDR3 DNA reads TGTGCCAGCAACTTTAGACAGGAGGGCAATCAGCCCCAGCATTTT.

The V call is TRBV7-3, the J call TRBJ2-3, with D possibly matching TRBD2 (5 bases). Germline loops: CDR1 SGHTA, CDR2 FQGTGA. The CDR3 is made up of 15 amino acids. Deletions cut 6 bases from V and 2 bases from J, with 15 bases between. CDR3 nucleotides: TGTGCCAGCAGGGACCGGGATCCTCTCACAGATACGCAGTATTTT. As protein: CASRDRDPLTDTQYF.

CDR3 sequence reads: CASSLESGGSYEQYF. The CDR3 nucleotides read TGCGCCAGCAGCTTGGAATCAGGGGGCTCCTACGAGCAGTACTTC. This chain joins TRBV5-1 and TRBJ2-7; 7 nucleotides line up with TRBD1. V dropped 0 bases and J dropped 0; count of bases not matched to a gene: 3. There are 15 residues in the CDR3. Per germline, CDR1 SGHRS and CDR2 YFSETQ.

This chain uses TRBV7-9 with TRBJ2-6, with TRBD1 matching 8 bases. Looked up from germline, CDR1 is SEHNR and CDR2 is FQNEAQ (reference sequence). This CDR3 is built from 19 residues. The V gene end was trimmed by 5 bases and the J gene end by 0 bases; junction bases not matched to a gene: 12. The CDR3 DNA sequence: TGTGCCAGCAGCCCCAGCCCAGGGGGCGGCGGCTCTGGGGCCAACGTCCTGACTTTC. Translated: CASSPSPGGGGSGANVLTF.

This chain's CDR3 is CASSTGLRTDTQYF. The DNA of the CDR3 is TGTGCCAGCAGCACGGGGTTGCGCACAGATACGCAGTATTTT. This chain joins TRBV5-8 and TRBJ2-3; the D gene is possibly TRBD2 (5 bases). The CDR3 extends over 14 amino acids. V shed 4 bases and J shed 1 base, with 10 bases lying between them. Germline loops: CDR1 SGHTS, CDR2 YDEGEE.